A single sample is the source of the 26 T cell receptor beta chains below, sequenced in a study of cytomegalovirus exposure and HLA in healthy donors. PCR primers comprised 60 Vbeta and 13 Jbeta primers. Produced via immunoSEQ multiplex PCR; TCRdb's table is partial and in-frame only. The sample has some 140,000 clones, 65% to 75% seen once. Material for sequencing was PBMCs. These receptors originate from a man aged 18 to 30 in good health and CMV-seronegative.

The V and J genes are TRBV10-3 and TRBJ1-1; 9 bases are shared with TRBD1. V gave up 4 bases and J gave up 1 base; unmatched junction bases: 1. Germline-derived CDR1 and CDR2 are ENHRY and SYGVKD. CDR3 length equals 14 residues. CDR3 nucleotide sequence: TGTGCCATCAGTGGGGACAGGGCGAACACTGAAGCTTTCTTT. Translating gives CAISGDRANTEAFF.

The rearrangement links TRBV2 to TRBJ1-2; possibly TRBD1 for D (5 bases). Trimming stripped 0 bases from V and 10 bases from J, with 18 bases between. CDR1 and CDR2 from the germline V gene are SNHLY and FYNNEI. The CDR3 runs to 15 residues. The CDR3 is CASSEAGGGVDVYTF. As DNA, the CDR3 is TGTGCCAGCAGTGAAGCGGGGGGGGGAGTAGATGTCTACACCTTC.

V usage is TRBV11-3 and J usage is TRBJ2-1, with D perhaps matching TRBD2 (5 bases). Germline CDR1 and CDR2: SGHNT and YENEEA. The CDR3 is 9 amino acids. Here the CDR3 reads CDTRGEQFF. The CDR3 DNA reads TGTGATACTCGGGGTGAGCAGTTCTTC.

The CDR3 here is CASSQDRLGRIRYGYTF. CDR3 bases: TGCGCCAGCAGCCAAGACAGGCTCGGCAGAATAAGATATGGCTACACCTTC. The V and J genes are TRBV4-3 and TRBJ1-2; no reliable D call. The CDR3 is 17 amino acids. The V gene's germline CDR1 is LGHNA and CDR2 YSLEER. Trimming removed 0 bases from V and 5 bases from J, with 19 bases in between.

The DNA of the CDR3 is TGTGCCAGCAGTCCCTGGGGACTAGCGGACTACAATGAGCAGTTCTTC. It is translated as CASSPWGLADYNEQFF. This chain joins TRBV28 and TRBJ2-1, with 11 positions matching TRBD2. The germline V gene encodes CDR1 MDHEN and CDR2 SYDVKM. Losses at the gene ends were 5 bases for V and 3 bases for J; bases not matched to a gene: 6. CDR3 length: 16 residues. Using reference TRBV28 and TRBJ2-1 for the parts outside the CDR3, the full variable domain is DVKVTQSSRYLVKRTGEKVFLECVQDMDHENMFWYRQDPGLGLRLIYFSYDVKMKEKGDIPEGYSVSREKKERFSLILESASTNQTSMYLCASSPWGLADYNEQFFGPGTRLTVL.

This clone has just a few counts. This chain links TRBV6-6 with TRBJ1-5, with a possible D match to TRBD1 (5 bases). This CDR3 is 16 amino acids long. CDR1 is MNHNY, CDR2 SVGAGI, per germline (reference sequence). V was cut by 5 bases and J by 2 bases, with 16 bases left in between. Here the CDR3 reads CASSPPRGGGNQPQHF. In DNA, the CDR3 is TGTGCCAGCAGTCCACCGCGGGGAGGGGGCAATCAGCCCCAGCATTTT.

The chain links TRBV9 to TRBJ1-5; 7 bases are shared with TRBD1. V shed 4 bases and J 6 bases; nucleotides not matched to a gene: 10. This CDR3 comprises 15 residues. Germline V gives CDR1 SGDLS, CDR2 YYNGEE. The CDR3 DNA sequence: TGTGCCAGCAGCCCGGGAGACAGGGAGGTTCAGCCCCAGCATTTT. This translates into CASSPGDREVQPQHF.

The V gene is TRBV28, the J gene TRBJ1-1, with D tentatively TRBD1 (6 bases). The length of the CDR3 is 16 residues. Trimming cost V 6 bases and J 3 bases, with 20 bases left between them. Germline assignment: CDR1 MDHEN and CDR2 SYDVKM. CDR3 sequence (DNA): TGTGCCAGCAGCGTATTTGGGGGGGCGGCGGACACTGAAGCTTTCTTT. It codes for CASSVFGGAADTEAFF.

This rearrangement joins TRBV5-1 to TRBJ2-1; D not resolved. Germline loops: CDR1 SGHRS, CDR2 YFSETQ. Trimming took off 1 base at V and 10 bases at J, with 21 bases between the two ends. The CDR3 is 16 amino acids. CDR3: CASSLQETDFPGEQFF. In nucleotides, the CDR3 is TGCGCCAGCAGCTTGCAAGAGACCGACTTTCCTGGGGAGCAGTTCTTC.

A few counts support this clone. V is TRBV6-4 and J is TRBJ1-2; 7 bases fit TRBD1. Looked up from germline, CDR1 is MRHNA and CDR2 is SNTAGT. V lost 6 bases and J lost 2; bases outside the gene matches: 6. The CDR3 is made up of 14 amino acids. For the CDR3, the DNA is TGTGCCAGCAGCGCCGGGACAGCGAACTATGGCTACACCTTC. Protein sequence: CASSAGTANYGYTF.

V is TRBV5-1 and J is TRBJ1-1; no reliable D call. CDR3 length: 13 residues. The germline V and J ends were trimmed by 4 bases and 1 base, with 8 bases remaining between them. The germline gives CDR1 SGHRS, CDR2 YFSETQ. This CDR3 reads CASSVTTNTEAFF. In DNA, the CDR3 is TGCGCCAGCAGCGTGACAACGAACACTGAAGCTTTCTTT.

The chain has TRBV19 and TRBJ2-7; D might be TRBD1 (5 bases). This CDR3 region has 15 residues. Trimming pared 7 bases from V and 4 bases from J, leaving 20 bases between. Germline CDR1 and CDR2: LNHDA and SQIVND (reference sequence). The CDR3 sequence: CASMWGAGDVYEQYF. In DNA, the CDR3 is TGTGCCAGTATGTGGGGCGCTGGAGATGTATACGAGCAGTACTTC.

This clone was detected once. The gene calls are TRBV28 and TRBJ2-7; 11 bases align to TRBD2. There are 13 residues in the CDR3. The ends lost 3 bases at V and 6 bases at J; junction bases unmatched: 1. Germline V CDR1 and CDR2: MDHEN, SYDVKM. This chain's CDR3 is CASSLTSGVEQYV. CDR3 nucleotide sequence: TGTGCCAGCAGTTTGACTAGCGGGGTCGAGCAGTACGTC.

The CDR3 nucleotides read TGTGCCAGCAGTACGACAGGGGGTCTAACTAATGAAAAACTGTTTTTT. Its translation is CASSTTGGLTNEKLFF. J is TRBJ1-4 and V is TRBV27; 9 nucleotides agree with TRBD1. This CDR3 has 16 residues. Per the germline V gene, CDR1 is MNHEY and CDR2 is SMNVEV (reference sequence). V was clipped by 5 bases and J by 1 base; unmatched bases: 5.

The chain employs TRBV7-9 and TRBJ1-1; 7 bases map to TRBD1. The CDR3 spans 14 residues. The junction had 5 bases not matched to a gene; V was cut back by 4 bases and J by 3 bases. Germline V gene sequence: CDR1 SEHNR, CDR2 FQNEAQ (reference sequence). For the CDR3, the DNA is TGTGCCAGCAGCTGGGCTGACAGGGACACTGAAGCTTTCTTT. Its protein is CASSWADRDTEAFF.

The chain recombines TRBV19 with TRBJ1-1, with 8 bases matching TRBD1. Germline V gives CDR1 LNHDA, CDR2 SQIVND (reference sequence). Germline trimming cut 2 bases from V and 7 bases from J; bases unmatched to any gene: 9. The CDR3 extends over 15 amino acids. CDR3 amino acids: CASSIIAGGLGEAFF. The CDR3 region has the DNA TGTGCCAGTAGTATAATCGCAGGGGGCCTCGGTGAAGCTTTCTTT.

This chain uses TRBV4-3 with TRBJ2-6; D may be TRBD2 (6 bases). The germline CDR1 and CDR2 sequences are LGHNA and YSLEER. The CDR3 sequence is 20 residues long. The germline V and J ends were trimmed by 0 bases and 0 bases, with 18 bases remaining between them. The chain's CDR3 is CASSQDAGGRVSSGANVLTF. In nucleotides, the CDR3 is TGCGCCAGCAGCCAAGACGCCGGGGGAAGGGTAAGCTCTGGGGCCAACGTCCTGACTTTC.

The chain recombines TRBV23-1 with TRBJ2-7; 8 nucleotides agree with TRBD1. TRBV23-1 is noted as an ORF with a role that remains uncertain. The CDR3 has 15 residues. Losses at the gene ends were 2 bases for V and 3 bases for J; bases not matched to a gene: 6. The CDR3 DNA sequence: TGCGCCAGCAGTCAAGTAAAGGACAGGGACTACGAGCAGTACGTC. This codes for CASSQVKDRDYEQYV.

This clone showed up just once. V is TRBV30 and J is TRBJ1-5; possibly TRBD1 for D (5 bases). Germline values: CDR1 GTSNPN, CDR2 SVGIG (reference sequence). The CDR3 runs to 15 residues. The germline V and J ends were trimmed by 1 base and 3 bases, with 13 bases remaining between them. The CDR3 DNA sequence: TGTGCCTGGAGTGGCCAGACAGCAAACAATCAGCCCCAGCATTTT. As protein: CAWSGQTANNQPQHF.

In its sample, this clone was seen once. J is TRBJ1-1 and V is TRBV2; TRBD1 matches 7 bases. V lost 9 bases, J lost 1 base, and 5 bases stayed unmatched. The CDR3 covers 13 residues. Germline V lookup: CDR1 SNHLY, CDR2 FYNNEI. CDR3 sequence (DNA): TGTGCCAGGCCGCGACAGGGGAACACTGAAGCTTTCTTT. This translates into CARPRQGNTEAFF. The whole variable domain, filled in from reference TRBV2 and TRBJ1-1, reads EPEVTQTPSHQVTQMGQEVILRCVPISNHLYFYWYRQILGQKVEFLVSFYNNEISEKSEIFDDQFSVERPDGSNFTLKIRSTKLEDSAMYFCARPRQGNTEAFFGQGTRLTVV.

The CDR3 region has the DNA TGTGCTAGTGGTTTGCTCTTCCCCCCGCAGACCTACAATGAGCAGTTCTTC. It translates to CASGLLFPPQTYNEQFF. The gene calls are TRBV12-5 and TRBJ2-1; D unclear. The ends were cut back, 2 bases at V and 2 bases at J, with 16 bases in the middle. The CDR3 totals 17 residues. Germline V gene sequence: CDR1 LGHNT, CDR2 FRNRAP.

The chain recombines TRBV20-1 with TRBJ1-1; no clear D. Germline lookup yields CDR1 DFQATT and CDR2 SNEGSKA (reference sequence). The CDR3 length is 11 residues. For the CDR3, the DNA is TGCAGGCTGGCCAGAGGCACTGAAGCTTTCTTT. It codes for CRLARGTEAFF.

CDR3 nucleotide sequence: TGTGCCAGCAGCTCGGGACAGTCCTACGAGCAGTACGTC. Residues: CASSSGQSYEQYV. The rearrangement links TRBV7-9 to TRBJ2-7, with TRBD1 identical over 7 bases. Germline-derived CDR1 and CDR2 are SEHNR and FQNEAQ (reference sequence). The CDR3 has 13 amino acids. V lost 4 bases, J lost 1 base, and 1 base stayed unmatched.

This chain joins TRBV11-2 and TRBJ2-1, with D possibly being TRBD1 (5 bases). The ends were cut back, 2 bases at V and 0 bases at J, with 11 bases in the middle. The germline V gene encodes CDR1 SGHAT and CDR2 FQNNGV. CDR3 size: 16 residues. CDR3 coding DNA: TGTGCCAGCAGCTTACAGGGCTCAAACTCCTACAATGAGCAGTTCTTC. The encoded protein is CASSLQGSNSYNEQFF.

CDR3 DNA: TGTGCCAGCAGCTTAGTCGGGTCGACTGAAGCTTTCTTT. It specifies CASSLVGSTEAFF. The chain couples TRBV7-3 to TRBJ1-1, with unresolved D. The V gene lost 2 bases and the J gene lost 5 bases, with 9 bases spanning the gap. Germline V gene sequence: CDR1 SGHTA, CDR2 FQGTGA. CDR3 length: 13 residues.

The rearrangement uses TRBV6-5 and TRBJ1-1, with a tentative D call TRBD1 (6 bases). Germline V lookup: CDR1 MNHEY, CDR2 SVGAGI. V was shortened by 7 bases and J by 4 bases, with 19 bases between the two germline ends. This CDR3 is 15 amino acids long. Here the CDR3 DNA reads TGTGCCAGCACCCCCTGGGGGGGCACCGGCACTGAAGCTTTCTTT. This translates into CASTPWGGTGTEAFF.